This TCR beta chain appears in the sequencing data of a study of blood T cell repertoires in COVID-19. Those enrolled, adults aged about 18 to 89 years, came from about two dozen US areas. Study processing details: The assay estimated nucleated cells by amplifying reference gene primers. Only in-frame clones appear in the TCRdb table, and some are missing; sequencing was by immunoSEQ multiplex PCR. V, J and clone size are those of that table, while D and trimming were read from the DNA. The sample has about 320,000 clones, around 85% seen once. V lost 3 bases and J lost 6; bases outside the gene matches: 4. This CDR3 has 15 residues. Germline V gene sequence: CDR1 SEHNR, CDR2 FQNEAQ (reference sequence).

Material: PBMCs or T cells enriched from blood (not recorded which). The V and J genes are TRBV7-9 and TRBJ2-1, with 11 bases identical to TRBD2. This sequence was found in a woman aged 30 to 39 who had been exposed to COVID-19. CDR3 sequence: CASSFTSGSGNEQFF. The CDR3 bases are TGTGCCAGCAGCTTCACTAGCGGGAGCGGCAATGAGCAGTTCTTC.